Below, 21 T cell receptor beta chains from the same sample are listed, as sequenced in a study of T cell responses to AZD1222 COVID-19 vaccine. Profiling relied on immunoSEQ multiplex PCR, and the TCRdb table lists in-frame clones only, not all of them. The sample contains 55,000 to 80,000 clones, 65% to 85% of which appear only once. Specimen: peripheral blood, collected on day 0 of AZD1222 vaccination. These receptor sequences come from an adult in good health.

This clone is a singleton in its sample. The chain couples TRBV1 to TRBJ2-3; TRBD2, the D gene given by the table, was not confirmed from the DNA. TRBV1 corresponds to a pseudogene. CDR3 length: 19 residues. CDR3 DNA sequence: TGCACCAGCAGCCAAGTTGGAAGCGGGGGCCGACCTAGCACAGATACGCAGTATTTT. Amino acids: CTSSQVGSGGRPSTDTQYF.

The chain is built from TRBV9 and TRBJ2-7, with 7 bases lining up with TRBD2. Germline-derived CDR1 and CDR2 are SGDLS and YYNGEE. CDR3 length: 14 amino acids. V lost 3 bases, J lost 2 bases, and 5 bases stayed unmatched. The CDR3 protein is CASSERDFPYEQYF. The CDR3 coding sequence is TGTGCCAGCAGCGAGCGGGATTTCCCCTACGAGCAGTACTTC.

The V gene is TRBV5-1, the J gene TRBJ2-3; 11 bases match TRBD1. Germline V CDR1 and CDR2: SGHRS, YFSETQ. This CDR3 region has 16 residues. V shed 0 bases and J 6 bases; nucleotides not matched to a gene: 6. The CDR3 region is CASSLGTGGGRDTQYF. The DNA for the CDR3 is TGCGCCAGCAGCTTGGGGACAGGGGGCGGAAGGGATACGCAGTATTTT.

J is TRBJ1-1 and V is TRBV18, with D hard to call. The V gene lost 3 bases and the J gene lost 1 base, with 9 bases spanning the gap. Germline CDR1 and CDR2: KGHSH and LQKENI. The CDR3 consists of 14 residues. The CDR3 bases are TGTGCCAGCTCACCGGGGTGGGAGAACACTGAAGCTTTCTTT. Encoded protein: CASSPGWENTEAFF.

The V and J genes are TRBV30 and TRBJ1-5; no clear D gene. Germline CDR1 reads GTSNPN; CDR2 reads SVGIG (reference sequence). The CDR3 length is 14 residues. The CDR3: CLWSPVGSNQPQHF. CDR3 DNA sequence: TGTCTCTGGTCCCCTGTAGGGAGCAATCAGCCCCAGCATTTT. Full variable domain (remainder filled in from reference TRBV30 and TRBJ1-5): SQTIHQWPATLVQPVGSPLSLECTVEGTSNPNLYWYRQAAGRGLQLLFYSVGIGQISSEVPQNLSASRPQDRQFILSSKKLLLSDSGFYLCLWSPVGSNQPQHFGDGTRLSIL.

The chain uses TRBV28 and TRBJ2-1; 8 nucleotides line up with TRBD2. The CDR3 consists of 13 residues. V trimming: 7 bases; J trimming: 8 bases; junction bases outside the gene matches: 7. Germline V gene lookup returns CDR1 MDHEN and CDR2 SYDVKM. The CDR3 sequence: CASNLSGVDEQFF. As DNA, the CDR3 is TGTGCCAGCAACCTTAGCGGGGTTGATGAGCAGTTCTTC.

This clone came up once. The rearrangement joins TRBV19 to TRBJ2-7, with a possible D match to TRBD2 (5 bases). CDR1 and CDR2 (germline): LNHDA, SQIVND (reference sequence). V lost 3 bases to trimming and J lost 6 bases, with 12 bases between them. This CDR3 has 13 residues. The CDR3 protein is CASSIGVYGEQYF. For the CDR3, the DNA is TGTGCCAGTAGTATCGGGGTATATGGCGAGCAGTACTTC.

This clone was observed a single time. The chain uses TRBV29-1 and TRBJ2-7, with TRBD2 as a possible D gene (6 bases). Germline V CDR1 and CDR2: SQVTM, ANQGSEA. CDR3 length: 13 amino acids. The V and J ends lost 6 bases and 3 bases respectively, with 15 bases between them. The CDR3 coding sequence is TGCAGCGTGGAGGGAATTGGGGGCTACGAGCAGTACTTC. It codes for CSVEGIGGYEQYF.

V gene TRBV5-6 combines with J gene TRBJ2-5; 9 nucleotides match TRBD2. CDR1 and CDR2 from the germline V gene are SGHDT and YYEEEE. V trimming: 4 bases; J trimming: 5 bases; junction bases outside the gene matches: 9. This CDR3 has 15 residues. The CDR3 bases are TGTGCCAGCAGCCATACTAGCGGGCCGTTGGAGACCCAGTACTTC. Amino acid sequence: CASSHTSGPLETQYF.

The chain links TRBV5-1 to TRBJ2-7; D is ambiguous. V was trimmed by 3 bases and J by 4 bases, leaving 11 bases between them. The CDR3 covers 13 residues. The germline CDR1 and CDR2 sequences are SGHRS and YFSETQ. The CDR3 DNA follows: TGCGCCAGCAGCTCGGCCGTCACGTACGAGCAGTACTTC. It specifies CASSSAVTYEQYF.

A single count supports this clone. The rearrangement links TRBV18 to TRBJ1-1; no firm D call. The CDR3 is 13 residues long. Germline V gene lookup returns CDR1 KGHSH and CDR2 LQKENI. Trimming removed 4 bases from V and 5 bases from J, with 11 bases in between. The CDR3 loop is CASSQTVGTEAFF. DNA of the CDR3: TGTGCCAGCTCACAAACCGTGGGGACTGAAGCTTTCTTT.

V is TRBV5-5 and J is TRBJ2-7; D gene ambiguous. V dropped 0 bases and J dropped 0 bases, with 16 bases sitting between them. CDR3 length equals 17 residues. CDR1 and CDR2 (germline): SGHKS, YYEKEE (reference sequence). The CDR3 DNA reads TGTGCCAGCAGCTTGGAATCGGGCAGAGCCTTCTCCTACGAGCAGTACTTC. Translating it yields CASSLESGRAFSYEQYF.

The rearrangement joins TRBV29-1 to TRBJ1-3, with D unresolved. The CDR3 spans 12 residues. The germline CDR1 and CDR2 sequences are SQVTM and ANQGSEA. Trimming shortened V by 3 bases and J by 0 bases, and 3 bases separated the two germline ends. The CDR3 spells CSVEISGNTIYF. CDR3 sequence (DNA): TGCAGCGTTGAGATCTCTGGAAACACCATATATTTT.

The chain combines TRBV7-2 with TRBJ1-2, with D perhaps matching TRBD1 (5 bases). Trimming took off 5 bases at V and 4 bases at J, with 14 bases between the two ends. From germline, CDR1 is SGHTA and CDR2 FQGNSA. This CDR3 contains 14 residues. The CDR3 DNA sequence: TGTGCCAGCAGCCCGGGAGGGGCGGGCTATGGCTACACCTTC. Translated, it gives CASSPGGAGYGYTF.

The chain is built from TRBV6-6 and TRBJ1-6; D is unresolved. The CDR3 has 15 residues. With 0 bases removed from V and 7 bases from J, the gap between germline ends came to 10 bases. Germline CDR1 and CDR2: MNHNY and SVGAGI (reference sequence). Written as DNA, the CDR3 is TGTGCCAGCAGTTACTCGGAGAGGGCCAATTCACCCCTCCACTTT. This sequence encodes CASSYSERANSPLHF.

The chain joins TRBV24-1 to TRBJ2-6, with 9 bases aligning to TRBD1. V was clipped by 9 bases and J by 4 bases; unmatched bases: 12. CDR3 length equals 17 residues. From germline, CDR1 is KGHDR and CDR2 SFDVKD. The CDR3 loop is CATDPGQGTSGANVLTF. CDR3 nucleotide sequence: TGTGCCACCGATCCGGGACAGGGTACTTCAGGGGCCAACGTCCTGACTTTC.

This clone appeared once. This chain uses TRBV7-2 with TRBJ1-6; 8 bases are a match to TRBD1. V shed 1 base, J shed 9 bases, and the junction held 8 bases outside the gene matches. Germline CDR1 and CDR2: SGHTA and FQGNSA. The length of the CDR3 is 16 residues. CDR3 DNA: TGTGCCAGCAGCTTAGGGAATACAGGGGGAGCTTCACCCCTCCACTTT. It encodes CASSLGNTGGASPLHF.

The chain combines TRBV2 with TRBJ2-7, with 11 bases matching TRBD2. Trimming at V came to 8 bases and at J to 6 bases, leaving 18 bases not matched to a gene. The CDR3 runs 17 residues. Germline V gene sequence: CDR1 SNHLY, CDR2 FYNNEI. CDR3 coding DNA: TGTGCCAGCGGGGGCCTAGCGGGGGGCCGGCCCTACGCCGAGCAGTACTTC. It specifies CASGGLAGGRPYAEQYF.

This clone turned up a few times. V and J are TRBV28 and TRBJ1-5; the D gene is possibly TRBD1 (6 bases). Trimming took off 1 base at V and 2 bases at J, with 18 bases between the two ends. Germline CDR1 MDHEN, CDR2 SYDVKM. CDR3 length: 18 amino acids. CDR3 loop: CASSLSTQGVFGNQPQHF. The CDR3 coding sequence is TGTGCCAGCAGTTTATCGACACAGGGAGTTTTTGGCAATCAGCCCCAGCATTTT.

The J gene is TRBJ1-5, the V gene TRBV18; 10 bases agree with TRBD1. The V segment lost 2 bases and the J segment 0 bases; nucleotides outside the gene matches: 4. Germline lookup yields CDR1 KGHSH and CDR2 LQKENI. CDR3 length: 17 amino acids. As DNA, the CDR3 is TGTGCCAGCTCACCAAGGACAGGGGGGGATAGCAATCAGCCCCAGCATTTT. Amino acids: CASSPRTGGDSNQPQHF.

The rearrangement links TRBV14 to TRBJ1-1, with D perhaps TRBD1 (6 bases). The germline V gene has CDR1 SGHDN and CDR2 FVKESK. The V and J ends lost 5 bases and 4 bases respectively, with 11 bases between them. The CDR3 covers 13 residues. The CDR3 sequence: CASSNRARTEAFF. The CDR3 region has the DNA TGTGCCAGCAGCAACAGGGCTCGCACTGAAGCTTTCTTT.